This TCR beta chain stems from a study of radiation and T cells in renal cell carcinoma. A word on this clone: What it binds is unknown. The sample contains more than one DNA sequence encoding this CDR3.

Germline V gene sequence: CDR1 SGHRS, CDR2 YFSETQ. V dropped 0 bases and J dropped 6; count of bases not matched to a gene: 6. The CDR3 loop spans 15 amino acids. Data came from immunoSEQ multiplex PCR; TCRdb stores just in-frame clones and leaves some out. The sample yields almost 9,500 clones, around 63% seen once. Treatment in this sample: 15 Gy SBRT to primary tumor, nephrectomy 4 weeks later. Nephrectomy followed 15 Gy stereotactic body radiation by 4 weeks. This renal cell carcinoma was of the clear cell type. Study-wide results and caveats: In blood, top tumor clones expanded by 2 weeks, shrinking by 4. Without pretreatment biopsies, baseline tumor clonotype presence was undetermined.

The sequences come from tumor tissue, collected from a patient whose treatment included radiotherapy and nephrectomy. This clonotype was obtained from a woman between 45 and 60 years old with renal cell carcinoma. The rearrangement uses TRBV5-1 and TRBJ1-3; 7 nucleotides align to TRBD1. Here the CDR3 reads CASSLDLGGSNTIYF. The DNA for the CDR3 is TGCGCCAGCAGCTTGGATTTAGGGGGCTCAAACACCATATATTTT. Filled out from reference TRBV5-1 and TRBJ1-3, the complete variable domain reads KAGVTQTPRYLIKTRGQQVTLSCSPISGHRSVSWYQQTPGQGLQFLFEYFSETQRNKGNFPGRFSGRQFSNSRSEMNVSTLELGDSALYLCASSLDLGGSNTIYFGEGSWLTVV.